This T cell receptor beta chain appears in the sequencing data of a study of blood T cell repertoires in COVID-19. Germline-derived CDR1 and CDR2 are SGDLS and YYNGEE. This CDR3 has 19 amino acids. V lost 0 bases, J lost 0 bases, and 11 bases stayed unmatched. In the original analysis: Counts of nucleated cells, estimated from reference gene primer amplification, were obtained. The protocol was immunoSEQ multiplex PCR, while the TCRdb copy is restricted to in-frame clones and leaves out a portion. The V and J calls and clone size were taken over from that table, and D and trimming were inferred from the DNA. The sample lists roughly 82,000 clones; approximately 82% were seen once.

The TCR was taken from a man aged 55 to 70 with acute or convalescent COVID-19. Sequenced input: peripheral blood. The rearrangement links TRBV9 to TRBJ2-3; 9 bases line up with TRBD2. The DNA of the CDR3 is TGTGCCAGCAGCGTAGAAGACTTTAGCGGGGGTTCTAGCACAGATACGCAGTATTTT. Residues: CASSVEDFSGGSSTDTQYF.